Following are 20 T cell receptor beta chains from one sample sequenced in a study of Ad26.COV2.S vaccination and SARS-CoV-2 variants. Clones were sequenced by immunoSEQ multiplex PCR, and TCRdb holds only the in-frame ones, with some missing. The table has 400,000 or so clones, approximately 86% seen once. As to treatment: 15 to 20 received Ad26.COV2.S at low or high dose, single or two shots; about 5 received placebo; per-sample allocation not given. Vaccine and placebo recipients were sampled on day 63 after the first injection. The material sequenced was peripheral blood, taken in a trial of Ad26.COV2.S vaccine versus placebo. The receptor source for this set is a person between 18 and 59 years old who received the Ad26.COV2.S COVID-19 vaccine or a placebo.

This chain uses TRBV7-8 with TRBJ2-7; 10 nucleotides agree with TRBD1. The CDR3 sequence is 16 residues long. With V trimmed by 5 bases and J by 2 bases, 9 bases remained unmatched. From germline, CDR1 is SGHVS and CDR2 FQNEAQ. The CDR3 is CASSLGKGQGTYEQYF. In DNA form, the CDR3 reads TGTGCCAGCAGCCTAGGGAAGGGACAGGGGACCTACGAGCAGTACTTC.

This chain joins TRBV9 and TRBJ2-7, with 9 bases matching TRBD1. This CDR3 comprises 12 residues. With 5 bases clipped from V and 6 bases from J, the junction kept 3 bases outside the gene matches. Per the germline V gene, CDR1 is SGDLS and CDR2 is YYNGEE. The CDR3 sequence is CASRGQGSEQYF. DNA of the CDR3: TGTGCCAGCAGGGGACAGGGCTCCGAGCAGTACTTC. Complete variable domain (other parts from reference TRBV9 and TRBJ2-7): DSGVTQTPKHLITATGQRVTLRCSPRSGDLSVYWYQQSLDQGLQFLIQYYNGEERAKGNILERFSAQQFPDLHSELNLSSLELGDSALYFCASRGQGSEQYFGPGTRLTVT.

The chain has TRBV2 and TRBJ2-6; weak D call: TRBD1 (5 bases). Germline values: CDR1 SNHLY, CDR2 FYNNEI. Trimming removed 6 bases from V and 1 base from J, with 10 bases in between. The CDR3 consists of 15 residues. The chain's CDR3 is CASRGRESGANVLTF. The CDR3 DNA is TGTGCCAGCAGGGGGCGCGAATCTGGGGCCAACGTCCTGACTTTC.

The CDR3 bases are TGCGCCAGCAGCCAGGGGTTTGACCTCGGGACAAGCACAGATACGCAGTATTTT. It specifies CASSQGFDLGTSTDTQYF. The rearrangement joins TRBV4-1 to TRBJ2-3; TRBD1 might be the D (6 bases). The V and J ends lost 3 bases and 0 bases respectively, with 19 bases between them. The CDR3 sequence is 18 residues long. Germline loops: CDR1 MGHRA, CDR2 YSYEKL.

The chain joins TRBV11-2 to TRBJ2-4; 14 nucleotides line up with TRBD2. V lost 1 base to trimming and J lost 6 bases; unmatched junction nucleotides: 5. The CDR3 runs to 17 residues. Germline CDR1 SGHAT, CDR2 FQNNGV. The CDR3 here is CASSLAGTSGGTNIQYF. The CDR3 nucleotides are TGTGCCAGCAGCTTAGCCGGGACTAGCGGGGGTACAAACATTCAGTACTTC.

The J gene is TRBJ2-2, the V gene TRBV6-5, with a tentative D call TRBD2 (5 bases). The CDR3 contains 15 residues. Germline loops: CDR1 MNHEY, CDR2 SVGAGI. V was trimmed by 2 bases and J by 5 bases, leaving 12 bases between them. CDR3 nucleotides: TGTGCCAGCAGTTACCCCGGGCGAGGGACCGGGGAGCTGTTTTTT. Translated: CASSYPGRGTGELFF.

This sequence joins TRBV4-1 and TRBJ1-2; possible D gene TRBD1, 6 bases. The V gene lost 3 bases and the J gene lost 3 bases, with 14 bases spanning the gap. This CDR3 comprises 15 residues. Germline V CDR1 and CDR2: MGHRA, YSYEKL. CDR3 nucleotides: TGCGCCAGCAGCCAGATCCGGACAGCCTACTATGGCTACACCTTC. Protein product: CASSQIRTAYYGYTF.

This sequence joins TRBV3-1 (or the pseudogene TRBV3-2) and TRBJ1-6; D is unclear. V dropped 0 bases and J dropped 9 bases, with 12 bases sitting between them. Germline V gene sequence: CDR1 LGHDT, CDR2 YNNKEL (reference sequence). CDR3 length equals 15 residues. Here the CDR3 reads CASSQETLQSSPLHF. In DNA form, the CDR3 reads TGTGCCAGCAGCCAAGAAACCCTTCAAAGTTCACCCCTCCACTTT.

The chain joins TRBV7-2 to TRBJ2-3; 7 bases match TRBD1. The CDR3 totals 15 residues. The V segment lost 5 bases and the J segment 5 bases; nucleotides outside the gene matches: 10. Germline V gene data show CDR1 as SGHTA and CDR2 as FQGNSA. CDR3 DNA sequence: TGTGCCAGCAGCCCAGACAGGGACGAGCTAGATACGCAGTATTTT. This gives the protein CASSPDRDELDTQYF.

The chain has TRBV7-2 and TRBJ2-1; D not certain. Looked up from germline, CDR1 is SGHTA and CDR2 is FQGNSA. V lost 7 bases to trimming and J lost 5 bases, with 12 bases between them. The CDR3 loop spans 13 amino acids. The chain's CDR3 is CASIRSLDNEQFF. The CDR3 DNA is TGTGCCAGCATTCGGAGCCTAGACAATGAGCAGTTCTTC.

The V gene is TRBV11-2, the J gene TRBJ1-2; possibly TRBD1 for D (6 bases). There are 15 residues in the CDR3. V lost 8 bases, J lost 7 bases, and 23 bases lay in between. Per the germline V gene, CDR1 is SGHAT and CDR2 is FQNNGV. CDR3 sequence: CASQSAGGLDGGYTF. The CDR3 DNA reads as TGTGCCAGCCAGAGCGCGGGGGGCCTGGATGGTGGCTACACCTTC.

V gene TRBV7-9 combines with J gene TRBJ1-4; a weak D match, TRBD1 (5 bases). With 5 bases removed from V and 5 bases from J, the gap between germline ends came to 12 bases. Germline assignment: CDR1 SEHNR and CDR2 FQNEAQ (reference sequence). This CDR3 comprises 14 residues. CDR3 amino acids: CASSGDGRNEKLFF. CDR3 sequence (DNA): TGTGCCAGCAGCGGGGACGGAAGAAATGAAAAACTGTTTTTT.

The gene calls are TRBV12-3 or TRBV12-4 and TRBJ2-1; the D gene is possibly TRBD1 (6 bases). Trimming left V 4 bases short and J 2 bases short, with 6 bases between. This CDR3 spans 13 amino acids. The CDR3: CASSYRAYNEQFF. DNA of the CDR3: TGTGCCAGCAGTTACAGGGCCTACAATGAGCAGTTCTTC.

The gene calls are TRBV11-2 and TRBJ1-5, with D uncertain. Per germline, CDR1 SGHAT and CDR2 FQNNGV. CDR3 length: 20 amino acids. V gave up 0 bases and J gave up 2 bases, with 23 bases separating them. The CDR3: CASSLEPELSDAKGNQPQHF. The CDR3 region has the DNA TGTGCCAGCAGCTTAGAGCCCGAGCTTAGCGACGCCAAGGGCAATCAGCCCCAGCATTTT.

V gene TRBV18 combines with J gene TRBJ1-2, with D possibly matching TRBD1 (5 bases). This CDR3 has 15 amino acids. Deletions cut 4 bases from V and 8 bases from J, with 20 bases between. CDR1 is KGHSH and CDR2 is LQKENI in the germline V gene. The CDR3 spells CASSRSSLRDEGYTF. CDR3 nucleotide sequence: TGTGCCAGCTCACGGAGTAGCCTCCGGGACGAAGGCTACACCTTC.

The chain recombines TRBV7-8 with TRBJ2-5; D remains ambiguous. Germline V gene data show CDR1 as SGHVS and CDR2 as FQNEAQ. This CDR3 region has 12 residues. Trimming left V 5 bases short and J 4 bases short, with 8 bases between. The CDR3 reads CASSASIETQYF. CDR3 nucleotides: TGTGCCAGCAGCGCGAGCATAGAGACCCAGTACTTC.

The rearrangement joins TRBV6-5 to TRBJ1-2; D not resolved. Trimming stripped 5 bases from V and 7 bases from J, with 14 bases between. The CDR3 covers 13 residues. In germline, CDR1 is MNHEY, CDR2 SVGAGI. The CDR3 DNA sequence: TGTGCCAGCAGTCCCGGGAGGCCCAGTGGCTACACCTTC. It translates to CASSPGRPSGYTF.

The chain is built from TRBV19 and TRBJ2-6; D remains ambiguous. The CDR3 has 15 residues. Between the trimmed V and J ends, which lost 5 bases and 2 bases, there was a span of 10 bases. Germline loops: CDR1 LNHDA, CDR2 SQIVND (reference sequence). CDR3 region: CASSLQLAGANVLTF. The CDR3 coding sequence is TGTGCCAGTAGTCTCCAGTTAGCTGGGGCCAACGTCCTGACTTTC. Supplemented by reference TRBV19 and TRBJ2-6, the full variable domain reads DGGITQSPKYLFRKEGQNVTLSCEQNLNHDAMYWYRQDPGQGLRLIYYSQIVNDFQKGDIAEGYSVSREKKESFPLTVTSAQKNPTAFYLCASSLQLAGANVLTFGAGSRLTVL.

The chain recombines TRBV5-8 with TRBJ2-7; 8 nucleotides align to TRBD2. Germline V CDR1 and CDR2: SGHTS, YDEGEE. The CDR3 length is 15 residues. Unmatched junction bases numbered 3, after V lost 0 bases and J lost 1 base. The CDR3 region has the DNA TGTGCCAGCAGCTTGGGAGCGGGGGAGTCCTACGAGCAGTACTTC. It yields the protein CASSLGAGESYEQYF.

The rearrangement uses TRBV7-6 and TRBJ2-5, with D unresolved. Looked up from germline, CDR1 is SGHVS and CDR2 is FNYEAQ. The CDR3 is 13 amino acids. V lost 1 base to trimming and J lost 4 bases, with 7 bases between them. CDR3 residues: CASSLEQRETQYF. CDR3 sequence (DNA): TGTGCCAGCAGCTTAGAGCAGAGAGAGACCCAGTACTTC. The variable domain in full, completed from reference TRBV7-6 and TRBJ2-5, reads GAGVSQSPRYKVTKRGQDVALRCDPISGHVSLYWYRQALGQGPEFLTYFNYEAQQDKSGLPNDRFSAERPEGSISTLTIQRTEQRDSAMYRCASSLEQRETQYFGPGTRLLVL.